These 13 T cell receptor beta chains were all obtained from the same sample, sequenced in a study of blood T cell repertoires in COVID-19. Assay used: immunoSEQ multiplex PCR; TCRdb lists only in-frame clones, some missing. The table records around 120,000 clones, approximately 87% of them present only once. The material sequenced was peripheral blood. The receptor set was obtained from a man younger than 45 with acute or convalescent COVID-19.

This CDR3 is CASSLGLAGGSQYF. The DNA for the CDR3 is TGTGCCAGCAGCTTAGGACTAGCGGGGGGGTCCCAGTACTTC. The chain is built from TRBV7-2 and TRBJ2-5; 14 positions match TRBD2. There are 14 residues in the CDR3. After removal of 1 base from V and 9 bases from J, the junction contained 1 base not matched to a gene. Germline V gene data show CDR1 as SGHTA and CDR2 as FQGNSA.

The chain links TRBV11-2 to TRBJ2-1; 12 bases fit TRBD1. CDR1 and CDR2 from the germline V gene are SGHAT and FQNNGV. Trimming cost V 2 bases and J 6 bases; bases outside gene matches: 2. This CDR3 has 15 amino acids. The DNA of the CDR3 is TGTGCCAGCAGCTTATGGGGACAGGGGGCCAATGAGCAGTTCTTC. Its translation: CASSLWGQGANEQFF.

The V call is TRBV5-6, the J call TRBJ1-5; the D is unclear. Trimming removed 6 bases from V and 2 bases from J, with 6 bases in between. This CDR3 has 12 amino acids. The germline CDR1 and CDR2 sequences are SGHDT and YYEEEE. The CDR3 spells CASTRGNQPQHF. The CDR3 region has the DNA TGTGCCAGCACCCGGGGCAATCAGCCCCAGCATTTT.

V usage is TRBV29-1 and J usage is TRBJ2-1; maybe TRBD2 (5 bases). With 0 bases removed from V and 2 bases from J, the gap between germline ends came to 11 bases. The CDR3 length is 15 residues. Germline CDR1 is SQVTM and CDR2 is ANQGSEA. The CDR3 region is CSVEDPSGPYNEQFF. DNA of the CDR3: TGCAGCGTTGAAGATCCGAGCGGCCCCTACAATGAGCAGTTCTTC.

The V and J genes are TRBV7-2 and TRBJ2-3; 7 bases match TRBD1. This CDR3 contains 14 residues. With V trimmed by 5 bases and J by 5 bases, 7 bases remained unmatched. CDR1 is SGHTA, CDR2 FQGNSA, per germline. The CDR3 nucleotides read TGTGCCAGCAGCCCAGACAGGGTAGGAGATACGCAGTATTTT. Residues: CASSPDRVGDTQYF.

The CDR3 loop reads CASSGRGHTRETQYF. The CDR3 nucleotides are TGTGCCAGCAGTGGCAGGGGGCACACCCGGGAGACCCAGTACTTC. The V gene is TRBV2, the J gene TRBJ2-5; 8 bases are shared with TRBD1. CDR1 and CDR2 from the germline V gene are SNHLY and FYNNEI. The junction had 9 bases not matched to a gene; V was cut back by 4 bases and J by 5 bases. This CDR3 region has 15 residues.

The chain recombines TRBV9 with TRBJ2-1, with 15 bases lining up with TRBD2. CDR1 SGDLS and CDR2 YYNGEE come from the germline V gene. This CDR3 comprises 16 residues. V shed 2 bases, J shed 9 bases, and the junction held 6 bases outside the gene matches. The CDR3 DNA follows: TGTGCCAGCAGCGTCGGGACTAGCGGGAGGTGGGGTGAGCAGTTCTTC. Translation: CASSVGTSGRWGEQFF. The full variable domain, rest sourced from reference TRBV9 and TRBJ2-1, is DSGVTQTPKHLITATGQRVTLRCSPRSGDLSVYWYQQSLDQGLQFLIQYYNGEERAKGNILERFSAQQFPDLHSELNLSSLELGDSALYFCASSVGTSGRWGEQFFGPGTRLTVL.

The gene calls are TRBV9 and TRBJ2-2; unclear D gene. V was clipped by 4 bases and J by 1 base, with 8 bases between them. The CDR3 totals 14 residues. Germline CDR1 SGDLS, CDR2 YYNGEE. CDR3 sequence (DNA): TGTGCCAGCAGCCCAACAGTGAACACCGGGGAGCTGTTTTTT. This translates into CASSPTVNTGELFF.

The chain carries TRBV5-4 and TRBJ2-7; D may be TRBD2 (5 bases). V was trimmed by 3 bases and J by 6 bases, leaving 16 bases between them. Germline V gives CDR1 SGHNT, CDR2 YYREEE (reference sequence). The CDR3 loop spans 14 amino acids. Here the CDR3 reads CASSSGEGLREQYF. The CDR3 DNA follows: TGTGCCAGCAGCTCGGGCGAGGGCCTCCGCGAGCAGTACTTC.

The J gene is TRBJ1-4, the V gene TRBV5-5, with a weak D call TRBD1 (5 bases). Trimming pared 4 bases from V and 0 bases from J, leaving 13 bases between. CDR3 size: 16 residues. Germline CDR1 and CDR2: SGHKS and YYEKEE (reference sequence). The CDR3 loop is CASSADRSTTNEKLFF. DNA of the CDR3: TGTGCCAGCAGCGCCGACAGATCAACAACTAATGAAAAACTGTTTTTT.

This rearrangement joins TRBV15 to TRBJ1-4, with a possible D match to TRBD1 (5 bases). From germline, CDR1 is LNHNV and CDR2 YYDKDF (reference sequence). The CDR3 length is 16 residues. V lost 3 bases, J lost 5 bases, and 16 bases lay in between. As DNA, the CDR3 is TGTGCCACCAGCAGGTTGACGGGGGATTGGAATGAAAAACTGTTTTTT. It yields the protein CATSRLTGDWNEKLFF.

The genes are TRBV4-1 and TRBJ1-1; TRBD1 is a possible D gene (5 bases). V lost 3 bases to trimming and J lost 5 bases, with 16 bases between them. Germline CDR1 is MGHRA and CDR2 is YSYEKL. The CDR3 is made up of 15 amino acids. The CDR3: CASSQMPGGKTEAFF. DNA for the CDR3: TGCGCCAGCAGCCAGATGCCCGGGGGGAAGACTGAAGCTTTCTTT.

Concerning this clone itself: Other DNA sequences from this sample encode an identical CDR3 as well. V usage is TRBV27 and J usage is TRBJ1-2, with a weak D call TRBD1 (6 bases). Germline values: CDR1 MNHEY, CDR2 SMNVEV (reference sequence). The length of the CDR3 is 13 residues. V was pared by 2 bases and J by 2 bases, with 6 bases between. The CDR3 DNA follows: TGTGCCAGCAGTTTACAGGGGAACTATGGCTACACCTTC. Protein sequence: CASSLQGNYGYTF.